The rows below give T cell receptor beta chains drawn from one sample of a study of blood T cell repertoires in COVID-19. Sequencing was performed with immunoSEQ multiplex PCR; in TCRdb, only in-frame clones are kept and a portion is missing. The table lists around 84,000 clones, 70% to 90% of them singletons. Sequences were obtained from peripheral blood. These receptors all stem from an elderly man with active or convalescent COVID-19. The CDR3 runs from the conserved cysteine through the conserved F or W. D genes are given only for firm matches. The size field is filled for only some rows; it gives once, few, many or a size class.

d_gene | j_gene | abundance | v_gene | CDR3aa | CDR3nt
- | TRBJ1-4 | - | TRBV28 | CASSPGSTYEKLFF | TGTGCCAGTAGTCCCGGGAGTACTTATGAAAAACTGTTTTTT
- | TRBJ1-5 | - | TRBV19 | CASSPAPGNQPQHF | TGTGCCAGTAGTCCCGCCCCGGGGAATCAGCCCCAGCATTTT
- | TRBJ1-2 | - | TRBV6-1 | CASSEALRGFDGYTF | TGTGCCAGCAGTGAAGCGTTGCGGGGTTTTGATGGCTACACCTTC
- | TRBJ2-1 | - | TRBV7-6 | CASSFGQGAPTFF | -
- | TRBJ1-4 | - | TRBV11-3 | CASSQNQQVNEKLFF | TGTGCCAGCAGCCAAAACCAACAGGTGAATGAAAAACTGTTTTTT
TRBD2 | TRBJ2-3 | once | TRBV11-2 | CASSLSRERPDTQYF | TGTGCCAGCAGCTTATCGCGGGAGCGTCCAGATACGCAGTATTTT
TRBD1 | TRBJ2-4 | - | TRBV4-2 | CASPLGTEKNIQYF | TGTGCCAGCCCCCTAGGGACAGAAAAAAACATTCAGTACTTC
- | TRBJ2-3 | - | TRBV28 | CASSRVMSTDTQYF | TGTGCCAGCAGCCGGGTTATGAGCACAGATACGCAGTATTTT
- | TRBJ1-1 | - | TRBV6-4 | CASRAVGGVGTEAFF | TGTGCCAGCAGGGCCGTGGGAGGGGTAGGCACTGAAGCTTTCTTT
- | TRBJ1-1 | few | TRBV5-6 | CASTQGETEAFF | TGTGCCAGCACCCAAGGGGAAACTGAAGCTTTCTTT
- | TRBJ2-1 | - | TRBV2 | CASGAGLGYNEQFF | TGTGCCAGCGGAGCAGGGCTGGGTTACAATGAGCAGTTCTTC
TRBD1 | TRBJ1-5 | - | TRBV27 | CASSPDRAHGSNQPQHF | TGTGCCAGCAGCCCGGACAGGGCGCATGGGAGCAATCAGCCCCAGCATTTT
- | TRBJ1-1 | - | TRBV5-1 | CASSLASGSLPAEAFF | TGCGCCAGCAGCTTGGCATCAGGCTCGCTCCCCGCTGAAGCTTTCTTT
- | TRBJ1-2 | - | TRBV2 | CASSASDRRYGYTF | TGTGCCAGCAGCGCCTCGGACAGACGCTATGGCTACACCTTC
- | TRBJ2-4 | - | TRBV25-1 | CASSEAIRGDIQYF | TGTGCCAGCAGTGAAGCGATCAGGGGAGACATTCAGTACTTC
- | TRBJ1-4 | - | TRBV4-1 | CASSRPDRPTNEKLFF | TGCGCCAGCAGCCGACCAGACAGACCAACTAATGAAAAACTGTTTTTT
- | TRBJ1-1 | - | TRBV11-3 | CASSPQLRGDTEAFF | TGTGCCAGCAGCCCACAGCTTCGGGGGGACACTGAAGCTTTCTTT
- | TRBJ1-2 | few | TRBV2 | CASSAQGQANYGYTF | TGTGCCAGCAGTGCACAGGGCCAAGCTAACTATGGCTACACCTTC
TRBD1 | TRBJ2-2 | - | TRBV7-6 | CASSTSTGGSLRNTGELFF | TGTGCCAGCAGCACCTCAACAGGGGGTTCGTTACGGAACACCGGGGAGCTGTTTTTT